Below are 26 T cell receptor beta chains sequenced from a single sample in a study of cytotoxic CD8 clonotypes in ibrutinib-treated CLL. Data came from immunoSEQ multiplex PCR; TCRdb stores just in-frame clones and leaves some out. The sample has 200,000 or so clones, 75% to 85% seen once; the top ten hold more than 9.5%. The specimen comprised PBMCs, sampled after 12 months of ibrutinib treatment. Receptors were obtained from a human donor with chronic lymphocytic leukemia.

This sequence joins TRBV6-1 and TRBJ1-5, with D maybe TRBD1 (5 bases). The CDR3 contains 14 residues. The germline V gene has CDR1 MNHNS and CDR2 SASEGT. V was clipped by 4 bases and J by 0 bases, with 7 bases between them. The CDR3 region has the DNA TGTGCCAGCAGTGCGCAGGGTAGCAATCAGCCCCAGCATTTT. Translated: CASSAQGSNQPQHF.

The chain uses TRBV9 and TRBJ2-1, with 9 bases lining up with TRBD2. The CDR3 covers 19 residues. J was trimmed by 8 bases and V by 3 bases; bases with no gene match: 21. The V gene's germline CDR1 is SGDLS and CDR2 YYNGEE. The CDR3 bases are TGTGCCAGCAGCGGGGCACACCCCGGGACTAGCAACGTTAAAGATGAGCAGTTCTTC. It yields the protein CASSGAHPGTSNVKDEQFF.

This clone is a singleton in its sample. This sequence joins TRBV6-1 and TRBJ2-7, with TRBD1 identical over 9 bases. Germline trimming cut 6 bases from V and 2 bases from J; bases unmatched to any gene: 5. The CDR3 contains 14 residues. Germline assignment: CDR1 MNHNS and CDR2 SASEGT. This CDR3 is CASSWDRDTYEQYF. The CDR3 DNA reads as TGTGCCAGCAGCTGGGACAGGGACACCTACGAGCAGTACTTC.

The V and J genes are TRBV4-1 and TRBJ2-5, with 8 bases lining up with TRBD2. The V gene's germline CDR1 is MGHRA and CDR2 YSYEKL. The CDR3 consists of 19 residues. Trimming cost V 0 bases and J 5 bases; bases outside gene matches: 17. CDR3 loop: CASSQDNGRVAGMGETQYF. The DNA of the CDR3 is TGCGCCAGCAGCCAAGATAATGGTAGAGTAGCGGGGATGGGGGAGACCCAGTACTTC.

CDR3 nucleotides: TGTGCCTCGGGTTTTCGCGGGGAGCTGTTTTTT. Protein: CASGFRGELFF. The genes are TRBV30 and TRBJ2-2; D is ambiguous. This CDR3 region has 11 residues. V lost 7 bases to trimming and J lost 7 bases, with 10 bases between them. Germline V gene lookup returns CDR1 GTSNPN and CDR2 SVGIG (reference sequence).

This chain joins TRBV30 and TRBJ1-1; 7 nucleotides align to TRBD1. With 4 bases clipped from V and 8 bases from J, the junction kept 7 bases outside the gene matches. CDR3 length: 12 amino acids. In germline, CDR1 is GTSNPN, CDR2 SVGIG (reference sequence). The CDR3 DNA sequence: TGTGCCTGGACGCTTGGACAGGTCGAAGCTTTCTTT. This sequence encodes CAWTLGQVEAFF. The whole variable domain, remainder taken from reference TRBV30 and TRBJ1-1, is SQTIHQWPATLVQPVGSPLSLECTVEGTSNPNLYWYRQAAGRGLQLLFYSVGIGQISSEVPQNLSASRPQDRQFILSSKKLLLSDSGFYLCAWTLGQVEAFFGQGTRLTVV.

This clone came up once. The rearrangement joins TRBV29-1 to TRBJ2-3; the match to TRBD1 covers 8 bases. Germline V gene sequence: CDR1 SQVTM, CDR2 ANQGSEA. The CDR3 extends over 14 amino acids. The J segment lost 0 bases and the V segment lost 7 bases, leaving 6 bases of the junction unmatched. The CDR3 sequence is CSDRTGQSTDTQYF. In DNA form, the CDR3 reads TGCAGCGACCGGACAGGGCAAAGCACAGATACGCAGTATTTT.

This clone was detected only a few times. The CDR3 sequence: CASSLDSLTNSPLHF. CDR3 DNA: TGTGCCAGCAGCTTGGATTCGCTAACTAATTCACCCCTCCACTTT. This sequence joins TRBV5-4 and TRBJ1-6, with D uncertain. This CDR3 is built from 15 residues. The V gene's germline CDR1 is SGHNT and CDR2 YYREEE (reference sequence). Trimming took off 0 bases at V and 6 bases at J, with 10 bases between the two ends. The complete variable domain, with remaining parts taken from reference TRBV5-4 and TRBJ1-6, reads ETGVTQSPTHLIKTRGQQVTLRCSSQSGHNTVSWYQQALGQGPQFIFQYYREEENGRGNFPPRFSGLQFPNYSSELNVNALELDDSALYLCASSLDSLTNSPLHFGNGTRLTVT.

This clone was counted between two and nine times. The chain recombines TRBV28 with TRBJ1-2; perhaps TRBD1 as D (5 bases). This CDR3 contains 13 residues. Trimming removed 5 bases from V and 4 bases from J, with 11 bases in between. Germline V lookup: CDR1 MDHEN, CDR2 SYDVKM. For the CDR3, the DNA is TGTGCCAGCAGTGGGGGAGGGTTCTATGGCTACACCTTC. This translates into CASSGGGFYGYTF.

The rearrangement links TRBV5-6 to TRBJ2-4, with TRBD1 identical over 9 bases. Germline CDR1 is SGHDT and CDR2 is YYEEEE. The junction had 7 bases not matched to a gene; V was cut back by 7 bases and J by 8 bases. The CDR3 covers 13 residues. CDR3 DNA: TGTGCCAGCTCAACAGGGGGCAGGGACATTCAGTACTTC. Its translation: CASSTGGRDIQYF.

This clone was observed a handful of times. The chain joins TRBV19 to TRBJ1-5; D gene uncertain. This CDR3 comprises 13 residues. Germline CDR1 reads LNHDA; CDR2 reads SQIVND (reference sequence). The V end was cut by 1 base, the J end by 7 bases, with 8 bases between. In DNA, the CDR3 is TGTGCCAGTAGTATAGGAAACTGGCAGCCCCAGCATTTT. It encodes CASSIGNWQPQHF. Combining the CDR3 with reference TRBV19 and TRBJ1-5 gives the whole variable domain DGGITQSPKYLFRKEGQNVTLSCEQNLNHDAMYWYRQDPGQGLRLIYYSQIVNDFQKGDIAEGYSVSREKKESFPLTVTSAQKNPTAFYLCASSIGNWQPQHFGDGTRLSIL.

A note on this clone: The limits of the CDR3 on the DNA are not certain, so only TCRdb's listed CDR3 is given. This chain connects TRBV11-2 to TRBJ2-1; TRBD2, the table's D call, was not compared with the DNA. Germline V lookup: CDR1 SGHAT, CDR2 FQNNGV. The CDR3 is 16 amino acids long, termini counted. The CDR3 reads CASSFGPGGVGNEQFF.

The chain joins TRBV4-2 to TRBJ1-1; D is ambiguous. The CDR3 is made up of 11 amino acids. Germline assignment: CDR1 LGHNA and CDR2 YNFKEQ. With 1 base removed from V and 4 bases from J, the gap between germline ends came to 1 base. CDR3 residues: CASSQATEAFF. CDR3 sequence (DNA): TGTGCCAGCAGCCAAGCCACTGAAGCTTTCTTT.

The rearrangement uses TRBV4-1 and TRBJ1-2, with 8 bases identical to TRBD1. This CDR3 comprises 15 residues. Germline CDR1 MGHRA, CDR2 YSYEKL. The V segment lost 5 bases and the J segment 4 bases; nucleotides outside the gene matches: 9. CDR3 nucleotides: TGCGCCAGCAGCTCCCCGGACAGGGCGGTCTATGGCTACACCTTC. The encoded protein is CASSSPDRAVYGYTF.

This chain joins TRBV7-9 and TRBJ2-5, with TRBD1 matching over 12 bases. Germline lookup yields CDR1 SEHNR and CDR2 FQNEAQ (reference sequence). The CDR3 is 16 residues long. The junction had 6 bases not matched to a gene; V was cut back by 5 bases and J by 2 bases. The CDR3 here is CASSTRDRGRQETQYF. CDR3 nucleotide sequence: TGTGCCAGCAGCACTCGGGACAGGGGGCGGCAAGAGACCCAGTACTTC.

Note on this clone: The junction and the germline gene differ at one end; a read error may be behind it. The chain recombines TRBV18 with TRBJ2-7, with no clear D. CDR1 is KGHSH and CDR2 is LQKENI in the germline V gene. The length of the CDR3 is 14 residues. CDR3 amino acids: CASSPASDFYAQYF. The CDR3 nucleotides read TGTGCCAGCTCACCAGCTTCAGATTTCTACGCGCAGTACTTC.

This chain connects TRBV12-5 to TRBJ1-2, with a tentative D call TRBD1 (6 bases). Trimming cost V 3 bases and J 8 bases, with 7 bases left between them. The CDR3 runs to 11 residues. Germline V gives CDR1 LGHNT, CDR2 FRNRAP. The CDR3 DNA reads TGTGCTAGTGGTTTCGACAGGGGCTACACCTTC. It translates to CASGFDRGYTF.

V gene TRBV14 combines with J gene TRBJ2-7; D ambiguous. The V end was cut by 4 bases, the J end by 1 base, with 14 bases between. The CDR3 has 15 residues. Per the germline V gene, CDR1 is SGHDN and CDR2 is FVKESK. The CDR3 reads CASSLMYGSSYEQYF. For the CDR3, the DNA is TGTGCCAGCAGCCTCATGTATGGAAGTTCCTACGAGCAGTACTTC.

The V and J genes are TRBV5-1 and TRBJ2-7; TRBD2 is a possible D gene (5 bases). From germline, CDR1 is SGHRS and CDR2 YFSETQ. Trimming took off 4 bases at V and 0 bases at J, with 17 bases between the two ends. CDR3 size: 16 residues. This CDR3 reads CASSRGDYESSYEQYF. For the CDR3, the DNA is TGCGCCAGCAGCCGCGGCGACTACGAAAGCTCCTACGAGCAGTACTTC.

The CDR3 region is CASQGADLSSYNEQFF. For the CDR3, the DNA is TGTGCCAGCCAGGGAGCCGATCTAAGCTCCTACAATGAGCAGTTCTTC. The rearrangement joins TRBV28 to TRBJ2-1, with D perhaps TRBD1 or TRBD2 (5 bases each). There are 16 residues in the CDR3. Looked up from germline, CDR1 is MDHEN and CDR2 is SYDVKM. V lost 8 bases to trimming and J lost 0 bases, with 17 bases between them.

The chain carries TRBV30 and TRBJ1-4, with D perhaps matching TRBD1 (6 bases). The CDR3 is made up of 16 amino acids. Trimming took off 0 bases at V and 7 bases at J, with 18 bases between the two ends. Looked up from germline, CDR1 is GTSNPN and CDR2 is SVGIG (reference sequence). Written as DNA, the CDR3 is TGTGCCTGGAGTGTACTTCCGGGGGGCGTGGGTGAAAAACTGTTTTTT. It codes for CAWSVLPGGVGEKLFF.

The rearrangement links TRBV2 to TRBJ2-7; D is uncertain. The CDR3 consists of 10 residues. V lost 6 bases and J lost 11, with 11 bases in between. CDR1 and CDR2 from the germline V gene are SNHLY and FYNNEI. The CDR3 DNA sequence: TGTGCCAGCAGCCGGGTTGATGAGTACTTC. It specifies CASSRVDEYF.

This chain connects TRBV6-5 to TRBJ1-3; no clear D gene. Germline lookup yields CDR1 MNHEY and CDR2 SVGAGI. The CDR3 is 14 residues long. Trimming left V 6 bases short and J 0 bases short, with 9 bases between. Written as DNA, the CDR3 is TGTGCCAGCAGGACCGAAAGCTCTGGAAACACCATATATTTT. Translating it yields CASRTESSGNTIYF.

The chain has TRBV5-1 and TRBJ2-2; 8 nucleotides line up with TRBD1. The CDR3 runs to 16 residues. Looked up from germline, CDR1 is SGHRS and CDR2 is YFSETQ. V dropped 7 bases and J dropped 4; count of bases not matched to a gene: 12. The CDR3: CASRHTGTGRTGELFF. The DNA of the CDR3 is TGCGCCAGCCGACATACCGGGACAGGTCGCACCGGGGAGCTGTTTTTT.

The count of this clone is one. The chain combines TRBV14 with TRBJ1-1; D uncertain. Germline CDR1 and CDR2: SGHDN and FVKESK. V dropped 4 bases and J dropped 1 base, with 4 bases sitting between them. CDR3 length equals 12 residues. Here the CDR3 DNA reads TGTGCCAGCAGCCTACAGAACACTGAAGCTTTCTTT. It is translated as CASSLQNTEAFF. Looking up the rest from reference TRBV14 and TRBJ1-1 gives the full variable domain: EAGVTQFPSHSVIEKGQTVTLRCDPISGHDNLYWYRRVMGKEIKFLLHFVKESKQDESGMPNNRFLAERTGGTYSTLKVQPAELEDSGVYFCASSLQNTEAFFGQGTRLTVV.

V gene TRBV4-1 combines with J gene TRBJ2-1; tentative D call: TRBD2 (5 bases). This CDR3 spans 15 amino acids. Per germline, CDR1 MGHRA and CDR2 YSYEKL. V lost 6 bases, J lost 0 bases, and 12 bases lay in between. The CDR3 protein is CASSGGLSSYNEQFF. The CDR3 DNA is TGCGCCAGCAGTGGCGGACTCAGCTCCTACAATGAGCAGTTCTTC.